The 8 T cell receptor beta chains presented below share a single source sample, sequenced in a study of T cells after yellow fever vaccination (dated by TCRdb to about 2019). The treatment or condition label here, explained by the study, means: live attenuated yellow fever vaccine strain. Libraries were built with 5' RACE. TCRdb names Illumina HiSeq 2500 as the instrument used. TCRdb took the public reads, trimmed them with fastp at Q25, ran MiXCR for clone calling and kept in-frame beta chains. One record per CDR3 amino acid sequence lists the most common genes and DNA. The sample has roughly 4,400 distinct CDR3 sequences on record, 3.5% to 4.5% of them singletons. 55% to 70% of the sample rests with the top ten. This material consisted of PBMCs, either bulk or a sorted T-cell subset (CD4+, CD8+, memory, or dextramer-sorted; not recorded which), taken 15 days after the yellow fever booster vaccination. The receptor source for this set is a man in his thirties or forties who received the YFV17D yellow fever vaccine.

This clonotype ranks as medium-sized. The CDR3 region has the DNA TGTGCCAGCAGACACTCTAGCGGGTCCTACGAGCAGTACTTC. This translates into CASRHSSGSYEQYF. The chain employs TRBV5-4 and TRBJ2-7, with TRBD2 identical over 8 bases. Germline trimming cut 5 bases from V and 1 base from J; bases unmatched to any gene: 5. This CDR3 is built from 14 residues. Germline lookup yields CDR1 SGHNT and CDR2 YYREEE (reference sequence).

This clonotype was found many times. The J gene is TRBJ2-7, the V gene TRBV5-5; 9 bases align to TRBD1. J gave up 0 bases and V 6 bases, and 7 bases lay outside the gene matches. The CDR3 consists of 15 residues. Germline V gives CDR1 SGHKS, CDR2 YYEKEE (reference sequence). The CDR3 sequence is CASTGTGSVSYEQYF. For the CDR3, the DNA is TGTGCCAGCACCGGGACAGGGTCCGTCTCCTACGAGCAGTACTTC.

This clonotype was observed many times. CDR3 protein: CASSPDPGASSYNEQFF. The DNA of the CDR3 is TGTGCCAGCAGCCCGGACCCGGGAGCGAGCTCCTACAATGAGCAGTTCTTC. V usage is TRBV5-4 and J usage is TRBJ2-1; perhaps TRBD2 as D (6 bases). CDR1 is SGHNT, CDR2 YYREEE, per germline (reference sequence). There are 17 residues in the CDR3. Trimming stripped 4 bases from V and 0 bases from J, with 17 bases between.

This clonotype appeared many times. V is TRBV5-1 and J is TRBJ2-2, with a possible D match to TRBD1 (6 bases). Germline loops: CDR1 SGHRS, CDR2 YFSETQ. V lost 3 bases, J lost 7 bases, and 13 bases lay in between. The CDR3 consists of 14 residues. CDR3 in amino acids: CASSSTGFGGELFF. CDR3 nucleotide sequence: TGCGCCAGCAGCTCAACAGGGTTTGGCGGGGAGCTGTTTTTT.

This clonotype was seen more than once but under ten times. The rearrangement links TRBV7-6 to TRBJ2-3; TRBD2 matches at 7 bases. With V trimmed by 1 base and J by 0 bases, 10 bases remained unmatched. Looked up from germline, CDR1 is SGHVS and CDR2 is FNYEAQ. The CDR3 is 18 residues long. The DNA of the CDR3 is TGTGCCAGCAGCTTAGAGCTCCAGGGAGCGGGAAGCACAGATACGCAGTATTTT. This gives the protein CASSLELQGAGSTDTQYF.

In this sample, this clonotype turned up many times. The chain employs TRBV18 and TRBJ2-2; 10 nucleotides match TRBD2. The V segment lost 3 bases and the J segment 5 bases; nucleotides outside the gene matches: 9. Germline CDR1 and CDR2: KGHSH and LQKENI. The CDR3 runs 17 residues. The CDR3 nucleotides are TGTGCCAGCTCACCGATTGGTCTAGCGGGAGATACCGGGGAGCTGTTTTTT. Amino acid sequence: CASSPIGLAGDTGELFF.

Ten or more counts support this clonotype. This chain joins TRBV23-1 and TRBJ1-2, with TRBD1 as a possible D gene (5 bases). TRBV23-1 is known as an ORF, though its function is uncertain. CDR3 size: 16 residues. With 2 bases removed from V and 5 bases from J, the gap between germline ends came to 18 bases. This CDR3 is CASSQRAGPTSYGYTF. The CDR3 DNA sequence: TGCGCCAGCAGTCAAAGAGCGGGGCCGACTTCGTATGGCTACACCTTC.

Many counts were recorded for this clonotype. This chain links TRBV7-2 with TRBJ2-1, with D hard to call. Per the germline V gene, CDR1 is SGHTA and CDR2 is FQGNSA. V lost 1 base and J 6 bases, leaving 10 bases between the germline ends. The CDR3 extends over 14 amino acids. The CDR3 loop reads CASSLDRWANEQFF. In DNA form, the CDR3 reads TGTGCCAGCAGCTTAGATAGGTGGGCCAATGAGCAGTTCTTC.